This T cell receptor (beta chain) was captured by sequencing in a study of control samples from healthy donors and cancer patients. Data came from immunoSEQ multiplex PCR; TCRdb stores just in-frame clones and leaves some out. The sample lists approximately 94,000 clones; just over 90% were seen once. A single count supports this clone. Per the germline V gene, CDR1 is SNHLY and CDR2 is FYNNEI. With 6 bases removed from V and 4 bases from J, the gap between germline ends came to 5 bases. CDR3 size: 11 residues. V gene TRBV2 combines with J gene TRBJ2-3; D not certain. This TCR derives from a woman between 25 and 40 years old in good health. The sequenced material came from blood. The CDR3 DNA reads TGTGCCAGCAGCCCCTCAGATACGCAGTATTTT. Protein: CASSPSDTQYF.